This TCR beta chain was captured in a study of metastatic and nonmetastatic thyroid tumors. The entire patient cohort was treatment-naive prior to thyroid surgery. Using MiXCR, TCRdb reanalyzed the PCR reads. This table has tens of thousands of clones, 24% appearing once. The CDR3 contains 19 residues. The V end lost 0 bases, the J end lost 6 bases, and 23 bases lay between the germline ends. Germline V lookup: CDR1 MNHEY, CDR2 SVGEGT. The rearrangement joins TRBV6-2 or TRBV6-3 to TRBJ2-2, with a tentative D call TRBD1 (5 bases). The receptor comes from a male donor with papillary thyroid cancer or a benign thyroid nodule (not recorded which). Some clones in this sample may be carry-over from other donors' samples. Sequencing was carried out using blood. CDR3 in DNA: TGTGCCAGCAGTTACTCTCAGGGCCCCTTCACCCGCGCGGCCGGGGAGCTGTTTTTT. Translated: CASSYSQGPFTRAAGELFF.